This T cell receptor beta chain was recovered during a study of T cells in women clearing cervical HPV infection. Across the whole study: Cases: HPV16-related CIN3 or worse on histology, 2 invasive cancers. With HLA typing for only a few women, HLA confounding remains possible. Regarding the study as a whole: Controls had more TRBV6-7 (0.16%) than cases (around 0.11%). A classifier using richness and V gene abundances reached an AUC of more than 0.75.

For this clone: Its antigen remains unknown. Coverage ceases 3 residues before the CDR3 finishes, and the germline J gene fills in the end.

Some clones are missing from TCRdb's copy, which holds only in-frame ones; the method was immunoSEQ multiplex PCR. The sample shows tens of thousands of clones, and around 0.98% sits with its ten largest clones. The CDR3 totals 12 residues. Germline values: CDR1 SNHLY, CDR2 FYNNEI. V is TRBV2 and J is TRBJ1-2, with no clear D. The TCR sequence derives from a woman between 18 and 69 years old with a cervical HPV16 infection that either progressed to CIN3+ or cleared (not recorded which). What was sequenced was blood buffy coat. The sequenced part of the CDR3 DNA is TGTGCCAGCAGTGAGCAACCCTACGAC. Amino acid sequence: CASSEQPYD. The entire CDR3 is CASSEQPYDYTF.